Shown below are 29 T cell receptor delta chains from a single sample sequenced in a study of γδ T cells in repeated Plasmodium falciparum infection. TCRdb reapplied CATT to the multiplex PCR reads. The sample gives approximately 93,000 delta-chain clones, more than 0.85% of which show up once; 9.5% to 10% is in the top ten. Flow sorting of PBMC yielded separate Vgamma9/Vdelta2+ and Vdelta2-negative gammadelta T cell populations for bulk repertoire analysis. Sequencing input: gamma-delta T cells from blood. These receptors all stem from a pool of human donors (malaria-infected and uninfected, not separated).

This clone was observed at least ten times. This sequence is one base from a far larger clone and is likely a read error. This same CDR3 is encoded by further DNA sequences in the sample. The CDR3 protein is CACDKLASYTDKLIF. For the CDR3, the DNA is TGTGCCTGTGACAAGTTGGCCAGTTACACCGATAAACTCATCTTT. V usage is TRDV2 and J usage is TRDJ1; D is unclear. Per germline, CDR1 GEAIGNYY and CDR2 EKD. The CDR3 extends over 15 amino acids. V lost 2 bases to trimming and J lost 0 bases, with 12 bases between them.

A note on this clone: The likely explanation is a read error, given a far larger clone one base away. The same CDR3 can be traced to other DNA sequences in this sample. A V gene of TRDV1 was called, but no J gene was assigned; the table's D call, TRDD3, was not checked against the DNA. There are 26 residues in the CDR3. The V gene's germline CDR1 is TSWWSYY and CDR2 QGS. The CDR3 sequence is CALGDLTSFSRTGGYALLTYTDKLIF. CDR3 DNA sequence: TGTGCTCTTGGGGACCTAACTTCCTTCAGTCGTACTGGGGGATACGCCCTCCTTACTTACACCGATAAACTCATTTTT.

A word on this clone: The protein held in TCRdb is that of a much larger clone and does not match this DNA's translation at residues 4 and 6, likely because of a read error; the protein shown is translated from the DNA. This sequence joins TRDV2 and TRDJ1; 8 bases are shared with TRDD3. The CDR3 length is 16 residues. The V gene's germline CDR1 is GEAIGNYY and CDR2 EKD. V lost 5 bases to trimming and J lost 4 bases; unmatched junction nucleotides: 14. The CDR3 region is CACVLRAGGNHDKLIF. The CDR3 bases are TGTGCCTGTGTCCTCCGCGCTGGGGGAAACCACGATAAACTCATCTTT.

Concerning this clone itself: The protein TCRdb gives is from a much larger clone and does not agree with this DNA's translation at residue 13, likely a read error; the protein shown here comes from the DNA. The V call is TRDV1, the J call TRDJ1, with D perhaps TRDD3 (5 bases). TCRdb offers no J gene call, so here the DNA was matched to germline to obtain one. The germline CDR1 and CDR2 sequences are TSWWSYY and QGS. The CDR3 sequence is 20 residues long. Trimming stripped 1 base from V and 3 bases from J, with 27 bases between. The CDR3 nucleotides are TGTGCTCTTGGGGAACAAAGGGGCTCCCCACGATGGGGTAAAGCCGATAAACTCATCTTT. Protein: CALGEQRGSPRWGKADKLIF.

This clone showed up just a few times. Translating this DNA gives a protein that differs at residue 21 from the TCRdb one, which belongs to a much larger clone; a read error is likely, and the protein shown is this translation. The J gene is uncalled and the V gene is TRDV1; the table's TRDD3 call for D was not verified on the DNA. The CDR3 has 22 residues. Germline V gene lookup returns CDR1 TSWWSYY and CDR2 QGS. This chain's CDR3 is CALGEPSYGLLGDICYTDKLTF. The CDR3 region has the DNA TGTGCTCTTGGGGAACCTTCCTACGGTCTACTGGGGGATATTTGCTACACCGATAAACTCACCTTT.

This clone showed up many times. The amino acid sequence in TCRdb belongs to a much larger clone and departs from this DNA's translation at residue 4, likely a sequencing read error; the sequence shown is translated from the DNA. The V gene is TRDV1, the J gene TRDJ3; possibly TRDD2 for D (5 bases). The CDR3 sequence is 16 residues long. The germline V gene encodes CDR1 TSWWSYY and CDR2 QGS. V was clipped by 9 bases and J by 2 bases, with 14 bases between them. DNA of the CDR3: TGTGCTCTAAGCCTACGGCACACCTGGGACACCCGACAGATGTTTTTC. Translation gives CALSLRHTWDTRQMFF.

This clone occurred a few times. TCRdb records a much larger clone's protein for this DNA, with a difference at residue 19 that likely arises from a read error; the protein given is the translation of the DNA. The rearrangement links TRDV3 to TRDJ1; TRDD2 or TRDD3 may be the D gene (8 bases each). This CDR3 contains 26 residues. Germline values: CDR1 TVYSNPD, CDR2 GDNSRS (reference sequence). Trimming shortened V by 2 bases and J by 0 bases, and 49 bases separated the two germline ends. The CDR3 nucleotides read TGTGCCTTTGGGGGGAAACCCACCTTCCTAGCTGGGGGAAGTTATTCAGACCCTCGGTACACCGATAAACTCATCTTT. Residues: CAFGGKPTFLAGGSYSDPRYTDKLIF.

In the case of this clone: The protein given by TCRdb reflects a much larger clone and differs at residue 8 from this DNA's translation, likely from a read error; the protein shown is the DNA's translation. CDR3 coding DNA: TGTGCTCTTGGGGAATTCGCCTCGGGGATGAAGACGACCGATAAACTCATCTTT. Its translation is CALGEFASGMKTTDKLIF. The V gene is TRDV1, the J gene TRDJ1; weak D call: TRDD3 (6 bases). This CDR3 has 18 residues. The germline gives CDR1 TSWWSYY, CDR2 QGS. V was shortened by 2 bases and J by 2 bases, with 21 bases between the two germline ends.

This clone was detected only a few times. The protein held in TCRdb is that of a much larger clone and does not match this DNA's translation at residue 16, likely because of a read error; the protein shown is translated from the DNA. This chain links TRDV2 with TRDJ3; D perhaps matches TRDD3 (5 bases). TCRdb supplies no J gene; here it was assigned by aligning the nucleotide sequence to germline. The CDR3 loop spans 19 amino acids. The V gene's germline CDR1 is GEAIGNYY and CDR2 EKD. CDR3 residues: CACDTAGALRAWDTRRMFF. CDR3 DNA sequence: TGTGCCTGTGACACCGCGGGGGCGTTGAGAGCCTGGGACACCCGACGGATGTTTTTC.

This clone was seen only a few times. TCRdb assigns this DNA the protein of a much larger clone, which departs from its translation at residue 9; this likely reflects a read error, and the protein shown comes from translating the DNA. The V call is TRDV2, the J call TRDJ1; a weak D match, TRDD3 (6 bases). Trimming shortened V by 1 base and J by 0 bases, and 17 bases separated the two germline ends. From germline, CDR1 is GEAIGNYY and CDR2 EKD. The CDR3 has 17 residues. The CDR3 is CACDTITGRFNTDKLIF. As DNA, the CDR3 is TGTGCCTGTGACACTATTACTGGGAGATTTAACACCGATAAACTCATCTTT.

A word on this clone: A far larger clone lies a single base away; this is likely a read error. This specimen includes other DNA sequences encoding the same CDR3. CDR3 coding DNA: TGCGCCTGTGACACCGTTGGGAAAGGAGAATCCTGGGACACCCGACAGATGTTTTTC. Amino acids: CACDTVGKGESWDTRQMFF. V gene TRDV2 combines with J gene TRDJ3; D unresolved. The J gene, missing from TCRdb, was assigned here through DNA to germline matching. CDR3 length: 19 residues. Germline V CDR1 and CDR2: GEAIGNYY, EKD.

A few counts support this clone. A far larger clone is just one base off, so this is likely a read error. Distinct nucleotide sequences in the sample also encode this CDR3. The J gene went uncalled, whereas the V gene is TRDV2; TRDD3 is the table's D call and was not checked against the DNA. The CDR3 has 18 residues. CDR1 is GEAIGNYY and CDR2 is EKD in the germline V gene. CDR3 sequence (DNA): TGTGCCTGTGACGCCCGTACTGGGGGATACGCGGATACCGATAAACTCATCTTC. Protein product: CACDARTGGYADTDKLIF.

This clone was seen more than once but under ten times. Given a far larger clone just one base away, this is likely a sequencing read error. The sample has other DNA sequences that encode this CDR3 too. The chain is built from TRDV1 and TRDJ1; no reliable D call. Here the J gene was assigned by germline matching of the DNA, as TCRdb has none. This CDR3 is 22 amino acids long. Germline CDR1 and CDR2: TSWWSYY and QGS. CDR3 region: CALGALYPAWLTGRSFTDKLIF. The CDR3 nucleotides are TGTGCTCTCGGGGCTCTTTATCCTGCTTGGCTGACGGGGCGGTCATTCACCGATAAACTCATCTTT.

This clone was counted only a few times. This DNA translates differently at residue 6 from the TCRdb protein, which is that of a much larger clone; a read error is likely, and the protein shown is the DNA's own translation. The CDR3 sequence: CALGGLYTDTDKLIF. The DNA for the CDR3 is TGTGCTCTTGGGGGCCTCTACACGGACACCGATAAACTCATCTTT. J is TRDJ1 and V is TRDV1; the D is unclear. TCRdb leaves out the J gene; it was filled in here by matching the DNA to germline. Trimming removed 4 bases at V and 0 bases at J, with 12 bases between. Germline V CDR1 and CDR2: TSWWSYY, QGS. The CDR3 loop spans 15 amino acids.

As regards this clone: TCRdb's listed protein matches a much larger clone and diverges from this DNA's translation at residue 10, likely through a read error; the protein shown comes from the DNA. The chain couples TRDV2 to TRDJ1, with 9 positions matching TRDD3. This CDR3 contains 16 residues. V lost 3 bases, J lost 1 base, and 8 bases stayed unmatched. Germline V gives CDR1 GEAIGNYY, CDR2 EKD. CDR3 coding DNA: TGTGCCTGTGACCCACTACTGGGGGAAAGCACCGATAAACTCATCTTT. This codes for CACDPLLGESTDKLIF.

As to this clone: Only one base separates this from a far larger clonotype, so it likely reflects a read error. The sample carries other DNA sequences with the same CDR3. This chain joins TRDV2 and TRDJ1, with 11 bases that match TRDD3. The J gene was not available in TCRdb and was assigned here by matching the DNA to germline segments. V lost 5 bases, J lost 3 bases, and 10 bases stayed unmatched. Germline loops: CDR1 GEAIGNYY, CDR2 EKD. This CDR3 has 16 residues. CDR3 protein: CACVRTGGYASDKLIF. CDR3 DNA: TGTGCCTGTGTCCGTACTGGGGGATATGCCTCCGATAAACTCATCTTT.

This clone was counted only a few times. TCRdb shows a much larger clone's protein in place of this DNA's translation, and the two differ at residue 7, likely through a read error; the protein shown is translated from the DNA. CDR3 residues: CACSSLSTGGPYTDKLIF. In DNA form, the CDR3 reads TGTGCCTGTTCTTCCTTGAGTACTGGGGGACCTTACACCGATAAACTCATCTTT. This rearrangement joins TRDV2 to TRDJ1; 9 bases fit TRDD3. Here the J gene was assigned by germline matching of the DNA, as TCRdb has none. Germline assignment: CDR1 GEAIGNYY and CDR2 EKD. The CDR3 has 18 residues. Trimming at V came to 6 bases and at J to 0 bases, leaving 16 bases not matched to a gene.

This clone was observed at least ten times. The protein recorded in TCRdb matches a much larger clone and deviates from this DNA's translation at residue 10, suggesting a read error; the protein here is obtained by translating the DNA. The chain employs TRDV3 and TRDJ1; 8 nucleotides match TRDD3. This CDR3 spans 17 amino acids. CDR1 TVYSNPD and CDR2 GDNSRS come from the germline V gene (reference sequence). V shed 1 base and J 10 bases; nucleotides not matched to a gene: 23. CDR3 nucleotide sequence: TGTGCCTTTATAAAACTCCCCTTACAAGCCCTTACTGGGGGACTCATCTTT. This codes for CAFIKLPLQALTGGLIF.

This clone occurred a few times. A far larger clone is off by one base, so a read error is likely. The same CDR3 is also encoded by other DNA sequences in this sample. This chain joins TRDV2 and TRDJ1; 9 bases are shared with TRDD3. Matching the DNA to germline supplied the J gene, which TCRdb does not give. From germline, CDR1 is GEAIGNYY and CDR2 EKD. This CDR3 is built from 18 residues. The CDR3 protein is CACEKLGESATHTDKLIF. As DNA, the CDR3 is TGTGCCTGTGAGAAACTGGGGGAATCTGCAACCCACACAGATAAACTCATCTTT.

This clone appeared a few times. The TCRdb protein comes from a much larger clone and disagrees with this DNA's translation at residue 8, likely due to a read error; the protein given here is derived from the DNA. This chain links TRDV2 with TRDJ1, with D tentatively TRDD1 or TRDD3 (5 bases each). The CDR3 spans 18 residues. Per germline, CDR1 GEAIGNYY and CDR2 EKD. Trimming removed 1 base at V and 3 bases at J, with 23 bases between. Written as DNA, the CDR3 is TGTGCCTGTGACACGATTTCAATAGGGGAAAAAGGATCCGATAAACTCATCTTT. It yields the protein CACDTISIGEKGSDKLIF.

About this clone itself: Given a far larger clone just one base away, this is likely a sequencing read error. Within the sample, other DNA sequences also encode this same CDR3. The J gene is TRDJ1, the V gene TRDV1; tentative D call: TRDD3 (5 bases). Matching the DNA to germline supplied the J gene, which TCRdb does not give. The CDR3 runs to 15 residues. Looked up from germline, CDR1 is TSWWSYY and CDR2 is QGS. The DNA for the CDR3 is TGTGCTCTGTGGGGAAGAGTGTCGTACACCGACAAACTCATCTTT. Protein: CALWGRVSYTDKLIF.

Note on this clone: TCRdb shows a much larger clone's protein in place of this DNA's translation, and the two differ at residue 10, likely through a read error; the protein shown is translated from the DNA. The V gene call is TRDV2, and the J gene call is absent. The CDR3 is 12 residues long. Germline V CDR1 and CDR2: GEAIGNYY, EKD. The CDR3 DNA reads as TGTGCCTGCCGGACACGGACCGATAAACACATCTTT. Protein sequence: CACRTRTDKHIF.

This clone showed up just a few times. TCRdb records a much larger clone's protein for this DNA, with a difference at residue 4 that likely arises from a read error; the protein given is the translation of the DNA. This rearrangement joins TRDV1 to TRDJ1; D is unclear. Per germline, CDR1 TSWWSYY and CDR2 QGS. The CDR3 has 16 residues. The CDR3 DNA sequence: TGTGCTCTTTGGGAAACAAGGGCCGCGTACACCGATAAACTCATCTTT. This codes for CALWETRAAYTDKLIF.

The sample holds many counts of this clone. TCRdb assigns this DNA the protein of a much larger clone, which departs from its translation at residue 17; this likely reflects a read error, and the protein shown comes from translating the DNA. J gene calling gave no result, while the V gene is TRDV2; the DNA was not compared with TRDD3, the D call given in the table. The V gene's germline CDR1 is GEAIGNYY and CDR2 EKD. CDR3 length: 18 amino acids. The DNA of the CDR3 is TGTGCCTGTGACACTAAGGCCTGGGGGGGGCCCACAACCGATAAACTCACCTTT. Translation: CACDTKAWGGPTTDKLTF.

This clone was recorded a few times. This likely came from a read error, as a far larger clone is one base away. Distinct nucleotide sequences in the sample also encode this CDR3. The V gene was identified as TRDV1, while no J gene was called; TRDD3 is taken as the D call from the table, unchecked against the DNA. Germline V gene sequence: CDR1 TSWWSYY, CDR2 QGS. This CDR3 contains 16 residues. CDR3 sequence: CALGELRPGGPDKLIF. The CDR3 bases are TGTGCTCTTGGGGAACTACGCCCTGGGGGCCCCGATAAACTCATCTTC.

This clone has at least ten counts. One base separates it from a far larger clone, so it is likely a read error. This CDR3 is also generated by other DNA sequences in the sample. The chain uses TRDV2 and TRDJ1, with TRDD3 identical over 9 bases. TCRdb gives no J gene; it was assigned here by matching the DNA to germline. CDR1 GEAIGNYY and CDR2 EKD come from the germline V gene. CDR3 size: 17 residues. The V and J ends lost 0 bases and 2 bases, in that order; junction bases with no gene match: 9. As DNA, the CDR3 is TGTGCCTGTGACACCGGGCTGGGGGATGCAACGACCGATAAACTCATCTTT. This encodes CACDTGLGDATTDKLIF.

This clone was seen a few times. One base separates it from a far larger clone, so it is likely a read error. The same CDR3 arises from other DNA sequences in this sample as well. This chain joins TRDV2 and TRDJ1; 9 bases fit TRDD3. TCRdb is silent on the J gene; assignment here came from matching the DNA to germline. CDR1 and CDR2 (germline): GEAIGNYY, EKD. J gave up 1 base and V 4 bases, and 18 bases lay outside the gene matches. The CDR3 length is 19 residues. The CDR3 coding sequence is TGTGCCTGTGATACGATCCCCCTGGGGATACGGCCGGGCACCGATAAACTCATCTTT. Its translation is CACDTIPLGIRPGTDKLIF.

A remark on this clone: The protein that TCRdb holds for this DNA derives from a much larger clone and differs from the translated DNA at residue 10, which likely indicates a read error; the protein shown here is translated from the DNA. The V and J genes are TRDV2 and TRDJ1; 10 bases align to TRDD3. The J gene is absent in TCRdb and was assigned here via DNA matching to germline. After removal of 3 bases from V and 0 bases from J, the junction contained 15 bases not matched to a gene. The CDR3 loop spans 19 amino acids. Germline assignment: CDR1 GEAIGNYY and CDR2 EKD. This CDR3 is CACDPVLGDSPLYTDKLIF. CDR3 in DNA: TGTGCCTGTGACCCTGTACTGGGGGATTCGCCTTTGTACACCGATAAACTCATCTTT.

Worth noting for this clone: TCRdb's protein for this DNA is that of a much larger clone and differs from the translation at residue 7, likely a read error; the protein shown is the DNA translation. The chain joins TRDV2 to TRDJ1; D is ambiguous. Assignment of the J gene here rests on matching the DNA to germline, because TCRdb gives none. The ends were cut back, 3 bases at V and 3 bases at J, with 19 bases in the middle. CDR3 length: 16 amino acids. Germline loops: CDR1 GEAIGNYY, CDR2 EKD. CDR3 sequence: CACDQCSPSKPDKLIF. CDR3 bases: TGTGCCTGTGACCAATGCAGCCCCTCCAAGCCCGATAAACTCATCTTT.